Listed below are T cell receptor beta chains from one sample, sequenced in a study of CD8 T cells in Susac syndrome. Via MiXCR, TCRdb re-called the immunoSEQ multiplex PCR reads, giving one row per CDR3 protein. The table records approximately 150,000 distinct CDR3 sequences, 93% of them present only once. Sequenced: CD4+ T cells from PBMCs. These receptors were taken from a human donor in good health. CDR3s include the opening cysteine and the closing phenylalanine or tryptophan. D genes are given only for firm matches. Rows give clone size only sometimes, using once, few, many, or a class for an expanded clone.

d_gene: NA; v_gene: TRBV29-1; j_gene: TRBJ1-1; abundance: NA; CDR3aa: CSVEIGPNTEAFF; CDR3nt: TGCAGCGTTGAAATAGGGCCGAACACTGAAGCTTTCTTT
d_gene: NA; v_gene: TRBV15; j_gene: TRBJ2-5; abundance: NA; CDR3aa: CATSVQPQETQYF; CDR3nt: TGTGCCACCAGCGTACAACCGCAAGAGACCCAGTACTTC
d_gene: NA; v_gene: TRBV20-1; j_gene: TRBJ1-1; abundance: NA; CDR3aa: CSARGRGLNTEAFF; CDR3nt: TGCAGTGCTAGGGGGAGGGGACTTAACACTGAAGCTTTCTTT
d_gene: NA; v_gene: TRBV5-4; j_gene: TRBJ2-7; abundance: NA; CDR3aa: CASSLVSENEQYF; CDR3nt: TGTGCCAGCAGCTTGGTGAGCGAAAACGAGCAGTACTTC
d_gene: TRBD2; v_gene: TRBV5-6; j_gene: TRBJ2-5; abundance: NA; CDR3aa: CASTSSGGAYQETQYF; CDR3nt: TGTGCCAGCACCTCTAGCGGGGGCGCCTACCAAGAGACCCAGTACTTC
d_gene: TRBD2; v_gene: TRBV2; j_gene: TRBJ2-1; abundance: NA; CDR3aa: CASGRGAEQFF; CDR3nt: TGTGCCAGCGGGAGGGGAGCTGAGCAGTTCTTC
d_gene: NA; v_gene: TRBV9; j_gene: TRBJ1-2; abundance: once; CDR3aa: CASRAEQGANYGYTF; CDR3nt: TGTGCCAGCAGAGCTGAACAGGGAGCAAACTATGGCTACACCTTC
d_gene: NA; v_gene: TRBV20-1; j_gene: TRBJ2-5; abundance: NA; CDR3aa: CSARVSGVFQETQYF; CDR3nt: TGCAGTGCTAGAGTATCCGGGGTTTTCCAAGAGACCCAGTACTTC
d_gene: NA; v_gene: TRBV7-9; j_gene: TRBJ2-7; abundance: NA; CDR3aa: CASSLVYGGTYEQYF; CDR3nt: TGTGCCAGCAGCTTAGTTTACGGGGGAACCTACGAGCAGTACTTC
d_gene: TRBD1; v_gene: TRBV11-2; j_gene: TRBJ2-4; abundance: NA; CDR3aa: CASSLDRGGNIQYF; CDR3nt: TGTGCCAGCAGCCTCGACAGGGGCGGGAACATTCAGTACTTC
d_gene: NA; v_gene: TRBV5-6; j_gene: TRBJ2-7; abundance: NA; CDR3aa: CASSSLLGVLYEQYF; CDR3nt: TGTGCCAGCAGCTCCCTCCTGGGGGTCCTCTACGAGCAGTACTTC
d_gene: TRBD1; v_gene: TRBV7-7; j_gene: TRBJ2-5; abundance: NA; CDR3aa: CASSEDRGETQYF; CDR3nt: TGTGCCAGCAGCGAGGACAGGGGAGAGACCCAGTACTTC
d_gene: TRBD1; v_gene: TRBV3-1; j_gene: TRBJ2-7; abundance: NA; CDR3aa: CASSQPGQGVHEQYF; CDR3nt: TGTGCCAGCAGCCAACCGGGACAGGGCGTCCACGAGCAGTACTTC
d_gene: NA; v_gene: TRBV7-3; j_gene: TRBJ1-5; abundance: NA; CDR3aa: CASIFASGLNQPQHF; CDR3nt: TGTGCCAGCATTTTCGCGTCCGGGCTCAATCAGCCCCAGCATTTT
d_gene: NA; v_gene: TRBV6-5; j_gene: TRBJ1-2; abundance: NA; CDR3aa: CASSYAGTQLGYTF; CDR3nt: TGTGCCAGCAGTTACGCCGGGACACAACTCGGCTACACCTTC
d_gene: NA; v_gene: TRBV3-1; j_gene: TRBJ2-7; abundance: NA; CDR3aa: CASSPRGGGRATYEQYF; CDR3nt: TGTGCCAGCAGCCCCCGGGGCGGCGGCAGGGCGACCTACGAGCAGTACTTC
d_gene: NA; v_gene: TRBV25-1; j_gene: TRBJ2-7; abundance: NA; CDR3aa: CASSDQPSWGPPVAYEQYF; CDR3nt: TGTGCCAGCAGTGATCAACCGTCATGGGGGCCCCCGGTTGCCTACGAGCAGTACTTC
d_gene: TRBD2; v_gene: TRBV7-3; j_gene: TRBJ2-3; abundance: NA; CDR3aa: CASSWTGTSRTDTQYF; CDR3nt: TGTGCCAGCAGCTGGACCGGGACTAGCCGAACAGATACGCAGTATTTT
d_gene: NA; v_gene: TRBV19; j_gene: TRBJ2-2; abundance: NA; CDR3aa: CAGGSTGELFF; CDR3nt: TGTGCCGGTGGGTCCACCGGGGAGCTGTTTTTT
d_gene: NA; v_gene: TRBV19; j_gene: TRBJ2-7; abundance: NA; CDR3aa: CASSIGLRVYEQYF; CDR3nt: TGTGCCAGTAGTATAGGGTTGCGAGTCTACGAGCAGTACTTC
d_gene: NA; v_gene: TRBV30; j_gene: TRBJ2-1; abundance: NA; CDR3aa: CACSLSSYNEQFF; CDR3nt: TGTGCCTGCAGTTTGAGCTCCTACAATGAGCAGTTCTTC
d_gene: TRBD1; v_gene: TRBV5-4; j_gene: TRBJ2-7; abundance: once; CDR3aa: CASSRQGTVSYEQYF; CDR3nt: TGTGCCAGCAGCAGACAGGGTACGGTGAGTTACGAGCAGTACTTC
d_gene: NA; v_gene: TRBV4-1; j_gene: TRBJ1-2; abundance: NA; CDR3aa: CASSQAYNRLYYGYTF; CDR3nt: TGCGCCAGCAGCCAAGCCTATAACAGGTTATACTATGGCTACACCTTC
d_gene: TRBD1; v_gene: TRBV20-1; j_gene: TRBJ1-2; abundance: NA; CDR3aa: CSAPSGTGSYGYTF; CDR3nt: TGCAGTGCCCCGTCCGGGACAGGGTCATATGGCTACACCTTC
d_gene: NA; v_gene: TRBV12-3/TRBV12-4; j_gene: TRBJ1-1; abundance: NA; CDR3aa: CASSLFRGTEAFF; CDR3nt: TGTGCCAGCAGTTTATTCAGGGGCACTGAAGCTTTCTTT
d_gene: TRBD2; v_gene: TRBV5-1; j_gene: TRBJ2-1; abundance: NA; CDR3aa: CASSSGGKIAGASYNEQFF; CDR3nt: TGCGCCAGCAGCAGCGGAGGGAAGATAGCGGGGGCCTCCTACAATGAGCAGTTCTTC
d_gene: TRBD1; v_gene: TRBV30; j_gene: TRBJ1-1; abundance: NA; CDR3aa: CAWSFTRTGNMNTEAFF; CDR3nt: TGTGCCTGGAGTTTCACCCGGACAGGGAACATGAACACTGAAGCTTTCTTT
d_gene: NA; v_gene: TRBV20-1; j_gene: TRBJ1-4; abundance: once; CDR3aa: CSAREDSEKLFF; CDR3nt: TGCAGTGCTAGAGAAGACAGCGAAAAACTGTTTTTT
d_gene: NA; v_gene: TRBV19; j_gene: TRBJ2-1; abundance: NA; CDR3aa: CASSIERTPYNEQFF; CDR3nt: TGTGCCAGTAGTATAGAGAGGACACCCTACAATGAGCAGTTCTTC
d_gene: NA; v_gene: TRBV20-1; j_gene: TRBJ1-1; abundance: NA; CDR3aa: CSARDTWGTEAFF; CDR3nt: TGCAGTGCTAGAGACACCTGGGGGACTGAAGCTTTCTTT
d_gene: TRBD2; v_gene: TRBV15; j_gene: TRBJ2-5; abundance: NA; CDR3aa: CATSRDPGGAGETQYF; CDR3nt: TGTGCCACCAGCAGAGATCCCGGGGGGGCCGGAGAGACCCAGTACTTC
d_gene: NA; v_gene: TRBV6-2/TRBV6-3; j_gene: TRBJ2-2; abundance: NA; CDR3aa: CASSLSGHGELFF; CDR3nt: TGTGCCAGCAGCCTATCCGGGCACGGGGAGCTGTTTTTT
d_gene: TRBD1; v_gene: TRBV3-1; j_gene: TRBJ2-7; abundance: once; CDR3aa: CASSQGRQGYEQYF; CDR3nt: TGTGCCAGCAGCCAAGGGCGACAGGGCTACGAGCAGTACTTC
d_gene: NA; v_gene: TRBV6-1; j_gene: TRBJ1-4; abundance: NA; CDR3aa: CASSEGVIEKLFF; CDR3nt: TGTGCCAGCAGTGAAGGGGTCATAGAAAAACTGTTTTTT
d_gene: TRBD2; v_gene: TRBV20-1; j_gene: TRBJ2-1; abundance: NA; CDR3aa: CSASPRTSGAYNEQFF; CDR3nt: TGCAGTGCTAGTCCTAGGACTAGCGGGGCCTACAATGAGCAGTTCTTC
d_gene: TRBD1; v_gene: TRBV5-1; j_gene: TRBJ2-7; abundance: NA; CDR3aa: CASSKQGAGTSYEQYF; CDR3nt: TGCGCCAGCAGCAAACAGGGGGCAGGTACTTCCTACGAGCAGTACTTC
d_gene: NA; v_gene: TRBV7-8; j_gene: TRBJ2-5; abundance: once; CDR3aa: CASSGTDRQETQYF; CDR3nt: TGTGCCAGCAGCGGGACCGATCGACAAGAGACCCAGTACTTC
d_gene: TRBD1; v_gene: TRBV6-6; j_gene: TRBJ1-2; abundance: NA; CDR3aa: CASRPTGHYGYTF; CDR3nt: TGTGCCAGCAGGCCGACAGGGCACTATGGCTACACCTTC